This T cell receptor (beta chain) was sequenced for a study of OX40 agonist ivuxolimab in advanced cancers. Assay used: immunoSEQ multiplex PCR; TCRdb lists only in-frame clones, some missing. This sample yields roughly 25,000 clones, of which roughly 76% are seen a single time; 14% belongs to the top ten. V was clipped by 6 bases and J by 7 bases, with 19 bases between them. The germline gives CDR1 SGHTA, CDR2 FQGNSA. There are 14 residues in the CDR3. The input for sequencing was CD4+ or CD8+ T cells sorted from blood, taken in a trial of the OX40 agonist ivuxolimab. The rearrangement joins TRBV7-2 to TRBJ2-7; D perhaps matches TRBD1 (5 bases). The sequence was obtained from an adult with an advanced solid tumor such as melanoma, head and neck, liver or kidney cancer. The CDR3 sequence: CASSLQDTWGEQYF. For the CDR3, the DNA is TGTGCCAGCAGTCTACAGGATACTTGGGGTGAGCAGTACTTC.